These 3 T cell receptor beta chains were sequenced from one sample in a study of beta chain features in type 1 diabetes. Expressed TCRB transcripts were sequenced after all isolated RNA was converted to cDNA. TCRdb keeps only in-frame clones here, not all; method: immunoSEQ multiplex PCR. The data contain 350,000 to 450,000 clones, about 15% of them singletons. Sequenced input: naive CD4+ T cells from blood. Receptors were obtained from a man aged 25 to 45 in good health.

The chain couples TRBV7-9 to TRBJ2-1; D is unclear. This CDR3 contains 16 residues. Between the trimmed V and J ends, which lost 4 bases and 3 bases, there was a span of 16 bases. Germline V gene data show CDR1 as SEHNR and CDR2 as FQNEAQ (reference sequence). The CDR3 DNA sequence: TGTGCCAGCAGCTCTCACCTTAGGACGCTCTACAATGAGCAGTTCTTC. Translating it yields CASSSHLRTLYNEQFF.

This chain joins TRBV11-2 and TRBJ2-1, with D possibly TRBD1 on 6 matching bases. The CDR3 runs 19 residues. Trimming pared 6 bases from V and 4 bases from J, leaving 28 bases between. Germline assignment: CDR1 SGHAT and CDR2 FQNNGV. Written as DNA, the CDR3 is TGTGCCAGCAGGAATATACGGGTATCTGGGCAGGGGCTGTACAATGAGCAGTTCTTC. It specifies CASRNIRVSGQGLYNEQFF.

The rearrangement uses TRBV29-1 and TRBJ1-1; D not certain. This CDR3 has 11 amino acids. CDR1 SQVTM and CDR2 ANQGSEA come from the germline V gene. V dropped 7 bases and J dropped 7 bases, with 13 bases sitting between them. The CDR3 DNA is TGCAGCGCTTGGGTCCCAAGTGAAGCTTTCTTT. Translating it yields CSAWVPSEAFF.